This passage covers 21 T cell receptor beta chains from one sample sequenced in a study of blood T cells in healthy people across ages. Primed by a sample-barcoded 5' primer and a J-beta primer mix, a second PCR proceeded for about 6 to 12 cycles. TCRdb independently ran MiXCR on the 5' RACE reads; one entry per CDR3 protein. The sample lists over a million distinct CDR3 sequences, approximately 59% occurring once. The specimen sequenced was blood. The source is a man between 18 and 35 years old in good health.

Only a few counts were recorded for this clonotype. The V call is TRBV29-1, the J call TRBJ2-1; TRBD2 matches at 10 bases. The ends lost 7 bases at V and 4 bases at J; junction bases unmatched: 7. CDR1 is SQVTM, CDR2 ANQGSEA, per germline. The CDR3 has 14 amino acids. The chain's CDR3 is CSGRTSGNYNEQFF. CDR3 coding DNA: TGCAGCGGCCGCACTAGCGGGAATTACAATGAGCAGTTCTTC.

J is TRBJ2-5 and V is TRBV2; a possible D gene is TRBD2 (7 bases). Germline CDR1 SNHLY, CDR2 FYNNEI. V shed 7 bases and J shed 5 bases, with 20 bases lying between them. The CDR3 covers 15 residues. CDR3 residues: CASTSRGGVSETQYF. The CDR3 coding sequence is TGTGCCAGCACCTCCCGAGGGGGGGTAAGCGAGACCCAGTACTTC.

The chain is built from TRBV6-5 and TRBJ2-1, with no clear D. From germline, CDR1 is MNHEY and CDR2 SVGAGI. The CDR3 runs 12 residues. V dropped 7 bases and J dropped 7 bases, with 11 bases sitting between them. This chain's CDR3 is CASKGFANEQFF. CDR3 sequence (DNA): TGTGCCAGCAAGGGTTTCGCGAATGAGCAGTTCTTC.

The V and J genes are TRBV6-1 and TRBJ1-3; TRBD1 matches 8 bases. With 2 bases clipped from V and 4 bases from J, the junction kept 1 base outside the gene matches. CDR3 size: 14 residues. Per the germline V gene, CDR1 is MNHNS and CDR2 is SASEGT. Here the CDR3 reads CASSERTGGNTIYF. The CDR3 DNA sequence: TGTGCCAGCAGTGAACGGACAGGGGGAAACACCATATATTTT.

At least ten counts were recorded for this clonotype. The chain combines TRBV20-1 with TRBJ2-1, with unresolved D. The V end lost 0 bases, the J end lost 4 bases, and 7 bases lay between the germline ends. The V gene's germline CDR1 is DFQATT and CDR2 SNEGSKA (reference sequence). The CDR3 is 13 amino acids. CDR3 sequence (DNA): TGCAGTGCTAGAGATGCCACATACAATGAGCAGTTCTTC. Encoded protein: CSARDATYNEQFF.

The chain carries TRBV20-1 and TRBJ2-1; 10 nucleotides agree with TRBD2. V dropped 7 bases and J dropped 6; count of bases not matched to a gene: 9. The CDR3 sequence is 14 residues long. The V gene's germline CDR1 is DFQATT and CDR2 SNEGSKA (reference sequence). Here the CDR3 reads CSGAGGRVSNEQFF. The CDR3 DNA is TGCAGTGGAGCGGGAGGGCGGGTGAGCAATGAGCAGTTCTTC.

The chain links TRBV20-1 to TRBJ2-1; TRBD2 matches at 11 bases. The assigned J gene may be wrong: the sequence end matches TRBJ2-7 better. Germline CDR1 DFQATT, CDR2 SNEGSKA (reference sequence). The CDR3 loop spans 16 amino acids. The CDR3 here is CSAARRLAGPYNEQYF. The CDR3 DNA reads TGCAGTGCTGCGCGGCGACTAGCGGGACCTTACAATGAGCAGTACTTC.

There are a few counts of this clonotype. The V call is TRBV11-2, the J call TRBJ2-3; no definite D call. This CDR3 comprises 14 residues. The germline V and J ends were trimmed by 7 bases and 2 bases, with 13 bases remaining between them. Germline V lookup: CDR1 SGHAT, CDR2 FQNNGV. CDR3 region: CASNLRSPTDTQYF. The CDR3 bases are TGTGCCAGCAACCTGCGGTCCCCCACAGATACGCAGTATTTT.

At least ten counts were recorded for this clonotype. V is TRBV6-1 and J is TRBJ2-7, with 9 bases matching TRBD2. This CDR3 has 14 residues. Trimming took 0 bases from V and 7 from J; bases not matched to a gene: 4. CDR1 MNHNS and CDR2 SASEGT come from the germline V gene. CDR3 protein: CASSEARGGNEQYF. Here the CDR3 DNA reads TGTGCCAGCAGTGAAGCGCGGGGGGGCAATGAGCAGTACTTC.

Only a few counts were recorded for this clonotype. The chain combines TRBV21-1 with TRBJ2-1. TRBV21-1 corresponds to a pseudogene. CDR3 length: 12 residues. CDR3 coding DNA: TGTGCCAGCAGCAACCTAACTTATAACGAGTTCTTC. Its translation: CASSNLTYNEFF.

The V and J genes are TRBV6-1 and TRBJ2-7; tentatively, D is TRBD1 (8 bases). Per germline, CDR1 MNHNS and CDR2 SASEGT. The CDR3 length is 16 residues. V lost 2 bases to trimming and J lost 1 base, with 15 bases between them. The CDR3 DNA is TGTGCCAGCAGTGAAAGCGGGACAGGAATTTCCTACGAGCAGTACTTC. It codes for CASSESGTGISYEQYF.

V and J are TRBV10-3 and TRBJ1-6; the D gene is possibly TRBD1 (5 bases). The CDR3 covers 14 residues. The V and J ends lost 6 bases and 5 bases respectively, with 11 bases between them. CDR1 is ENHRY, CDR2 SYGVKD, per germline. In nucleotides, the CDR3 is TGTGCCATCAGAAGACTGGGGGATAATTCACCCCTCCACTTT. Protein sequence: CAIRRLGDNSPLHF.

The chain couples TRBV7-7 to TRBJ2-1; D is possibly TRBD1 or TRBD2 (5 bases each). CDR3 length equals 17 residues. In germline, CDR1 is SSHAT, CDR2 FNYEAQ (reference sequence). Trimming removed 1 base from V and 7 bases from J, with 20 bases in between. The CDR3, as DNA: TGTGCCAGCAGCTTAGGCCTACACGGGACCTCTAGTAATGAGCAGTTCTTC. This translates into CASSLGLHGTSSNEQFF.

The rearrangement joins TRBV12-3 or TRBV12-4 to TRBJ1-6; D call uncertain. V was trimmed by 6 bases and J by 7 bases, leaving 10 bases between them. CDR3 length: 13 amino acids. The CDR3 DNA reads TGTGCCAGCAGACCGGAAGAAAATTCACCCCTCCACTTT. It yields the protein CASRPEENSPLHF.

This clonotype has only a few counts. V and J are TRBV29-1 and TRBJ2-7, with 9 bases aligning to TRBD2. V shed 6 bases and J 5 bases; nucleotides not matched to a gene: 11. Germline V gene data show CDR1 as SQVTM and CDR2 as ANQGSEA. There are 14 residues in the CDR3. DNA of the CDR3: TGCAGCGTCCTGCTAGCGGGAAACGCCGACGAGCAGTACTTC. Its translation: CSVLLAGNADEQYF.

The chain joins TRBV24-1 to TRBJ2-1; the D gene could be TRBD1 or TRBD2 (5 bases each). The better agreement between TRBJ2-7 and the DNA end casts doubt on the J call. This CDR3 contains 16 residues. CDR1 KGHDR and CDR2 SFDVKD come from the germline V gene. Written as DNA, the CDR3 is TGTGCCACCAGTGATGCTGGGACGCGTTCCTACAATGAGCAGTACTTC. This translates into CATSDAGTRSYNEQYF.

The CDR3 nucleotides are TGTGCCAGCAGCCAGGCGGCGAGCTACACCTTC. It specifies CASSQAASYTF. The chain carries TRBV3-1 and TRBJ1-2; unclear D gene. Germline V lookup: CDR1 LGHDT, CDR2 YNNKEL (reference sequence). The CDR3 loop spans 11 amino acids. Trimming took off 3 bases at V and 9 bases at J, with 8 bases between the two ends.

In its sample, this clonotype was seen a few times. This chain connects TRBV2 to TRBJ2-5, with D tentatively TRBD1 (6 bases). This CDR3 has 13 residues. The V end was cut by 8 bases, the J end by 3 bases, with 13 bases between. Germline V gene lookup returns CDR1 SNHLY and CDR2 FYNNEI. CDR3 sequence (DNA): TGTGCCAGCGGGCCTCCAGGGGAAGAGACCCAGTACTTC. Protein: CASGPPGEETQYF.

This clonotype was observed a few times. The chain recombines TRBV29-1 with TRBJ2-5; D is unclear. The germline V and J ends were trimmed by 8 bases and 1 base, with 14 bases remaining between them. The V gene's germline CDR1 is SQVTM and CDR2 ANQGSEA. The CDR3 is 13 residues long. CDR3 DNA: TGCAGCTGGGTATGGGCCCTCCAAGAGACCCAGTACTTC. The encoded protein is CSWVWALQETQYF.

This clonotype was found a few times. CDR3 DNA sequence: TGTGCCAGCAGTTTTGGGGGGGGGAACGAGCAGTACTTC. Translation: CASSFGGGNEQYF. The chain is built from TRBV27 and TRBJ2-7, with 7 bases matching TRBD2. Germline trimming cut 3 bases from V and 5 bases from J; bases unmatched to any gene: 4. Per the germline V gene, CDR1 is MNHEY and CDR2 is SMNVEV (reference sequence). The length of the CDR3 is 13 residues.

This rearrangement joins TRBV4-3 to TRBJ2-5; unclear D gene. The last part of the DNA fits TRBJ2-7 better; the J call may be wrong. This CDR3 comprises 14 residues. Germline V gives CDR1 LGHNA, CDR2 YSLEER. CDR3 coding DNA: TGCGCCAGCAGCCAAGATTGGGATCCCTACGAGCAGTACTTC. Amino acid sequence: CASSQDWDPYEQYF.